This record covers a single T cell receptor beta chain. CDR1 is SGHRS, CDR2 YFSETQ, per germline. This CDR3 comprises 16 residues. Trimming removed 0 bases at V and 0 bases at J, with 12 bases between. This specimen belongs to a study of blood T cell repertoires in COVID-19. Whole-study context: Sites in the United States, Italy and Spain provided acute and convalescent COVID-19 samples. T cells, B-cell-depleted T cells, or PBMCs provided the cDNA or gDNA that served as material.

Produced via immunoSEQ multiplex PCR; TCRdb's table is partial and in-frame only. The data hold about 380,000 clones, with 85% observed a single time. V usage is TRBV5-1 and J usage is TRBJ1-2; D possibly corresponds to TRBD1 (5 bases). The receptor was derived from a young woman with acute or convalescent COVID-19. The sequenced sample consisted of peripheral blood. CDR3: CASSLAAGPTNYGYTF. The CDR3 DNA follows: TGCGCCAGCAGCTTGGCCGCAGGGCCGACTAACTATGGCTACACCTTC.